This TCR beta chain emerged from a study of T-cell reconstitution after alpha-beta-depleted transplantation in children. This clonotype was detected only a few times. The CDR3 has 13 amino acids. V was pared by 7 bases and J by 1 base, with 4 bases of the junction left unmatched. Looked up from germline, CDR1 is SQVTM and CDR2 is ANQGSEA. Unique molecular identifiers were incorporated into the prepared TCRbeta library. TCRdb re-derived calls from the PCR reads in MiXCR, one entry per CDR3 protein. This table holds almost 400,000 distinct CDR3 sequences, around 21% found once. The material was PBMCs from the stem cell graft donor, obtained from the stem cell graft. This rearrangement joins TRBV29-1 to TRBJ1-1; 9 bases match TRBD1. This clonotype was sampled from a human donor who donated a stem cell graft to a child with acute myeloid leukemia. The CDR3 DNA sequence: TGCAGCGGTTGGGGACAGGGGAACACTGAAGCTTTCTTT. This gives the protein CSGWGQGNTEAFF. The whole variable domain, remainder taken from reference TRBV29-1 and TRBJ1-1, is SAVISQKPSRDICQRGTSLTIQCQVDSQVTMMFWYRQQPGQSLTLIATANQGSEATYESGFVIDKFPISRPNLTFSTLTVSNMSPEDSSIYLCSGWGQGNTEAFFGQGTRLTVV.